The rows below give T cell receptor beta chains drawn from one sample of a study of cytomegalovirus exposure and HLA in healthy donors. Libraries were prepared by immunoSEQ multiplex PCR; TCRdb keeps only in-frame clonotypes and omits some of them. Of over 200,000 clones listed, approximately 80% are singletons. The sample consisted of PBMCs. The receptor set was obtained from a male donor in good health and CMV-seronegative. Both conserved end residues are part of each CDR3. Each record gives: D gene, clone size, V gene, J gene, CDR3 DNA, CDR3 protein. D genes are given only for firm matches. Size is stated for part of the rows, as once, few or many counts, or as a class when the clone is expanded.

-	-	TRBV30	TRBJ1-2	TGTGCCTGGCCAGGGGCGCCCGAGGGCTACACCTTC	CAWPGAPEGYTF
-	-	TRBV4-1	TRBJ2-1	TGCGCCATGACAGTGTCCGATCACAATGAGCAGTTCTTC	CAMTVSDHNEQFF
-	-	TRBV5-1	TRBJ2-3	TGCGCCAGCAGCTCCTCGGCGGTGTCACCTACAGATACGCAGTATTTT	CASSSSAVSPTDTQYF
-	once	TRBV9	TRBJ2-7	TGTGCCAGCAGCCCCCGATCAGGAGGCTTTTCTTACGAGCAGTACTTC	CASSPRSGGFSYEQYF
-	many	TRBV6-1	TRBJ1-2	TGTGCCAGCAGTCCTGAACAGGGATATGGCTACACCTTC	CASSPEQGYGYTF
TRBD1	-	TRBV5-1	TRBJ1-1	TGCGCCAGCAGTCTGGGTTCCAATTCACAACCGGGACAGGGAGCTGAAGCTTTCTTT	CASSLGSNSQPGQGAEAFF
TRBD1	-	TRBV5-1	TRBJ2-7	TGCGCCAGCAGCATGGGACAGGGAACCTACGAGCAGTACTTC	CASSMGQGTYEQYF
-	-	TRBV7-6	TRBJ2-1	TGTGCCAGCAGCGAAGAACTAGAATTTTCCCATGAGCAGTTCTTC	CASSEELEFSHEQFF
TRBD1	-	TRBV10-2	TRBJ2-7	TGCGCCAGCAGTGTGGCAGGGGGCATCGACGAGCAGTACTTC	CASSVAGGIDEQYF
TRBD1	-	TRBV7-3	TRBJ1-1	TGTGCCAGCTTATCCGGGACAGGCGACACTGAAGCTTTCTTT	CASLSGTGDTEAFF
-	once	TRBV7-9	TRBJ2-1	TGTGCCATCTTCTCTCGGGGGTCGAGCTCCTACAATGAGCAGTTCTTC	CAIFSRGSSSYNEQFF
-	few	TRBV7-9	TRBJ1-1	TGTGCCAGCAGCTTAGGCGAACTGAAAGCTTTCTTT	CASSLGELKAFF
TRBD1	-	TRBV5-1	TRBJ2-7	TGCGCCAGCACCTTTGCGGCAGGGGGAAACGAGCAGTACTTC	CASTFAAGGNEQYF
TRBD1	-	TRBV7-6	TRBJ1-3	TGTGCCAGCAGCTTAAGGGATCGGCAGGGGGTCTCTGGAAACACCATATATTTT	CASSLRDRQGVSGNTIYF
-	-	TRBV11-2	TRBJ1-1	TGTGCCAGCAGCTTTGGGCAGGGTGCTTTCTTT	CASSFGQGAFF
TRBD2	once	TRBV9	TRBJ2-2	TGTGCCAGCAGCGAGACTAGCGCGGTCACCGGGGAGCTGTTTTTT	CASSETSAVTGELFF
TRBD2	-	TRBV10-2	TRBJ2-2	TGCGCCAGCAGTGAGTCGATCGGGAGGGCCGGTCTGTTTTTT	CASSESIGRAGLFF
-	-	TRBV4-1	TRBJ2-2	TGCGCCAGCAGCCAAGATCTTTTCGCAGACTCACCGAACACCGGGGAGCTGTTTTTT	CASSQDLFADSPNTGELFF
-	-	TRBV19	TRBJ2-7	TGTGCCAGTAGTTCCGCCGGGACCTACGAGCAGTACTTC	CASSSAGTYEQYF
TRBD1	-	TRBV4-1	TRBJ2-3	TGCGCCAGCAGCCAACCCCGGCAGGGGGCTAGCACAGATACGCAGTATTTT	CASSQPRQGASTDTQYF
-	-	TRBV5-8	TRBJ1-2	TGTGCCAGCAGTCCTTGGCCGAAAACAGGGTGGTACGGCTACACCTTC	CASSPWPKTGWYGYTF
-	-	TRBV28	TRBJ1-1	TGTGCCACCATACAGGGTAGAGTCGTACAAGCTTTCTTT	CATIQGRVVQAFF
-	-	TRBV5-1	TRBJ2-7	TGCGCCAGCAGCTCCGCGGCTAGCGCTTCCTACGAGCAGTACTTC	CASSSAASASYEQYF
TRBD2	-	TRBV11-2	TRBJ2-1	TGTGCCAGCAGCCCTACGACTAGCGGGACACAGTTCTTC	CASSPTTSGTQFF
TRBD1	-	TRBV19	TRBJ1-1	TGTGCCAGCTCCGGGACAGCAACGAACACTGAAGCTTTCTTT	CASSGTATNTEAFF
TRBD1	-	TRBV6-5	TRBJ1-1	TGTGCCAGCAGACTCGGGACAGGGATCCCTGAAGCTTTCTTT	CASRLGTGIPEAFF
-	few	TRBV30	TRBJ1-2	TGTGCCTGGACGCCGGGGGGTTCTGGCTACACCTTC	CAWTPGGSGYTF
-	-	TRBV18	TRBJ1-5	TGTGCCAGCTCACCAGGTGCTACAGAGCCCCAGCATTTT	CASSPGATEPQHF
-	-	TRBV9	TRBJ2-7	TGTGCCAGCAGCAGAGGACAGACAAACGAGCAGTACTTC	CASSRGQTNEQYF
-	-	TRBV5-6	TRBJ2-1	TGTGCCAGCAGCTTCGGGGGTGAGCAGTTCTTC	CASSFGGEQFF
-	-	TRBV7-3	TRBJ2-2	TGTGCCAGCAGCTTAAGGGCTAGCGCGTTGTCTGGGGAGCTGTTTTTT	CASSLRASALSGELFF
-	once	TRBV25-1	TRBJ2-1	TGTGCCAGCAGTGAATTGGGGGGCTCCTACAATGAGCAGTTCTTC	CASSELGGSYNEQFF
TRBD1	-	TRBV28	TRBJ1-2	TGTGCCAGCATAATCTCAGGGGGAGGCTACACCTTC	CASIISGGGYTF
-	few	TRBV6-1	TRBJ2-7	TGTGCCAGCAATGTCGCGGACAGCTCCTACGAGCAGTACTTC	CASNVADSSYEQYF
-	-	TRBV2	TRBJ1-5	TGTGCCAGCAGTGAAGCGCTTCTTGGGGGGGGTGGACCTTATAGCAATCAGCCCCAGCATTTT	CASSEALLGGGGPYSNQPQHF
TRBD2	-	TRBV28	TRBJ2-6	TGTGCCAGCAGTTTACTAGCGGGAGGATCTGGGGCCAACGTCCTGACTTTC	CASSLLAGGSGANVLTF
-	few	TRBV2	TRBJ2-2	TGTGCCAGCAGTGTCGCCGGGACCGGGGAGCTGTTTTTT	CASSVAGTGELFF
-	-	TRBV21-1	TRBJ2-3	TGTGCCAGCAGCAAAGCGCGCATCACCCCCAGGGTCGATACGCAGTATTTT	CASSKARITPRVDTQYF
TRBD1	-	TRBV28	TRBJ1-4	TGTGCCAGCAGTCCCGCCGGGACAGCAAATGAAAAACTGTTTTTT	CASSPAGTANEKLFF
TRBD2	-	TRBV4-1	TRBJ2-1	TGCGCCAGCAGCCAAGTCGGCGGGGGAATATCCTACAATGAGCAGTTCTTC	CASSQVGGGISYNEQFF
-	-	TRBV7-2	TRBJ2-1	TGTGCCAGCAGCTTGTGGGGCAGGTACAATGAGCAGTTCTTC	CASSLWGRYNEQFF
TRBD1	few	TRBV6-5	TRBJ1-4	TGTGCCAGCAGTTTCACAGGGGACAATAATGAAAAACTGTTTTTT	CASSFTGDNNEKLFF
TRBD1	few	TRBV7-6	TRBJ2-7	TGTGCCAGCAGTCGAGCCGGGACAGGGTCCTACGAGCAGTACTTC	CASSRAGTGSYEQYF
TRBD2	-	TRBV2	TRBJ2-1	TGTGCCAGCAGTTATAGACTAGCGGGAGGGCTTGGCAATGAGCAGTTCTTC	CASSYRLAGGLGNEQFF
TRBD1	-	TRBV6-5	TRBJ1-6	TGTGCCAGCAGTTACTTTCAGGGGGTACATTCACCCCTCCACTTT	CASSYFQGVHSPLHF
-	-	TRBV7-6	TRBJ2-3	TGTGCCAGCAGCATAACCGGGAATCGTATTTCACCAGATACGCAGTATTTT	CASSITGNRISPDTQYF
-	-	TRBV7-9	TRBJ2-3	TGTGCCAGCAGCTTAGGGTTAGCGACAGATACGCAGTATTTT	CASSLGLATDTQYF
TRBD2	-	TRBV7-3	TRBJ2-2	TGTGCCAGCAGCTTAATTTCGACTAGCTGGGTAAGGGAGCTGTTTTTT	CASSLISTSWVRELFF
-	-	TRBV7-9	TRBJ1-2	TGTGCCAGCACCTCTACGAGGGCGGGGGGCTACACCTTC	CASTSTRAGGYTF
TRBD2	few	TRBV6-4	TRBJ2-1	TGTGCCAGCAGTGCTAGCGGAGGCTCCTACAATGAGCAGTTCTTC	CASSASGGSYNEQFF
TRBD1	-	TRBV7-3	TRBJ2-3	TGTGCCAGCAGCTCAGGACAGGTCCCAGATACGCAGTATTTT	CASSSGQVPDTQYF
TRBD1	-	TRBV6-1	TRBJ2-7	TGTGCCAGCAGGGACAGGGGGAACTACGAGCAGTACTTC	CASRDRGNYEQYF
-	few	TRBV4-1	TRBJ2-1	TGCGCCAGCAGCCAAGTGTCACTGAACAATGAGCAGTTCTTC	CASSQVSLNNEQFF
TRBD1	few	TRBV4-2	TRBJ1-5	TGTGCCAGCAGCCCGGACAGGGGAGGTCAGCCCCAGCATTTT	CASSPDRGGQPQHF